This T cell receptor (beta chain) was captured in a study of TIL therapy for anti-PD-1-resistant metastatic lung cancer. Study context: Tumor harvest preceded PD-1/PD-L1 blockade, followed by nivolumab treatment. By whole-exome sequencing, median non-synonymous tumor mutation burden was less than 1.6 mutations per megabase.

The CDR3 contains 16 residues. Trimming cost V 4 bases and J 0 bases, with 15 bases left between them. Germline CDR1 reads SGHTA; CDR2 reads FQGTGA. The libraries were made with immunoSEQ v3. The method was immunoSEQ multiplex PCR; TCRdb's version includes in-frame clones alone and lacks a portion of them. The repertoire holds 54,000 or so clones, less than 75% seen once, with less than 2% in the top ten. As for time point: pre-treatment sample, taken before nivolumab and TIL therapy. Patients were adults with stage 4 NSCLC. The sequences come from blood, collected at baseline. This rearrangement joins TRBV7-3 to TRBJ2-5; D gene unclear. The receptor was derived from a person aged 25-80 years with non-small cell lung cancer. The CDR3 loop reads CASSYHRWNYQETQYF. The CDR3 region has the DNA TGTGCCAGCAGCTACCACCGGTGGAATTACCAAGAGACCCAGTACTTC.